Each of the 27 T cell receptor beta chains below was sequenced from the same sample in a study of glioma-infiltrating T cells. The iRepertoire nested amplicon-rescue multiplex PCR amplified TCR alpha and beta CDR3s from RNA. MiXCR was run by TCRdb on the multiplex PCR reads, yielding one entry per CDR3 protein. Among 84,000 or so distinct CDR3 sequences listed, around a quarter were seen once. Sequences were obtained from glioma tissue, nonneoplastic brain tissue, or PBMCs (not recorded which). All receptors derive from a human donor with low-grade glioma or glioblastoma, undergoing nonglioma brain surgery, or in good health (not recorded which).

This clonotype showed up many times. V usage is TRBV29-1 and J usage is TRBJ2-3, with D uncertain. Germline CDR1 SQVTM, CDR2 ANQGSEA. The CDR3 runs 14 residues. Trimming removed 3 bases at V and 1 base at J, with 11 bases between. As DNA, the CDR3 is TGCAGCGTTGAGCGCGCTACCCGCACAGATACGCAGTATTTT. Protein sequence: CSVERATRTDTQYF.

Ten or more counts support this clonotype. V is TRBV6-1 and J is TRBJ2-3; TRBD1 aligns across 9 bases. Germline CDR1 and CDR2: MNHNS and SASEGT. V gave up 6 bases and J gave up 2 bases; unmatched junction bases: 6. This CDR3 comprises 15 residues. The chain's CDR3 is CASRRGTGPTDTQYF. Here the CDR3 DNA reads TGTGCCAGCAGGAGGGGGACAGGGCCCACAGATACGCAGTATTTT.

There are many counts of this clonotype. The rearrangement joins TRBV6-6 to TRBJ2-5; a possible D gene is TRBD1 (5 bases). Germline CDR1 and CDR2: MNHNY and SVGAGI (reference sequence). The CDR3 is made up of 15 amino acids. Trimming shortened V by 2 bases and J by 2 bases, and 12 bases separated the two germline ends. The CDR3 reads CASSYAGQGQETQYF. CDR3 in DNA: TGTGCCAGCAGTTACGCCGGGCAGGGACAAGAGACCCAGTACTTC.

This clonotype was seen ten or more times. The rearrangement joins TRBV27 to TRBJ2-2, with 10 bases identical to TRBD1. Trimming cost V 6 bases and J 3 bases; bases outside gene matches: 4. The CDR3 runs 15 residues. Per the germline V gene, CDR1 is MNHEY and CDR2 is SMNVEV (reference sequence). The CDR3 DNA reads TGTGCCAGCAGATGGGACAGGGGTTACACCGGGGAGCTGTTTTTT. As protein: CASRWDRGYTGELFF.

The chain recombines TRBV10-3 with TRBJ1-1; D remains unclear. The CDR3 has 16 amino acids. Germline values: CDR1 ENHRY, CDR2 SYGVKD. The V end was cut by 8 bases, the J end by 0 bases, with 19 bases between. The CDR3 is CAIQTGGAPVNTEAFF. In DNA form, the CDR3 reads TGTGCCATCCAGACCGGAGGCGCCCCCGTGAACACTGAAGCTTTCTTT.

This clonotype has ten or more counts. This CDR3 is CASGTDSNQPQHF. Here the CDR3 DNA reads TGTGCCAGTGGGACAGATAGCAATCAGCCCCAGCATTTT. This rearrangement joins TRBV6-1 to TRBJ1-5; 7 bases agree with TRBD1. Trimming took 9 bases from V and 0 from J; bases not matched to a gene: 2. The CDR3 has 13 residues. Per the germline V gene, CDR1 is MNHNS and CDR2 is SASEGT.

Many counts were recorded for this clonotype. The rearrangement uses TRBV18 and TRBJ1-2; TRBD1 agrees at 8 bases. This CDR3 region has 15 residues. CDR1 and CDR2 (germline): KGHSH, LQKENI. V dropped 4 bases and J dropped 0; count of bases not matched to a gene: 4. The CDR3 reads CASSLRTGSNYGYTF. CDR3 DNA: TGTGCCAGCTCACTGAGGACAGGGTCTAACTATGGCTACACCTTC.

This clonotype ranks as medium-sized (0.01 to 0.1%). Written as DNA, the CDR3 is TGTGCCAGCAGGCTAGCGAGCAGCTCCTACAATGAGCAGTTCTTC. Protein: CASRLASSSYNEQFF. The chain joins TRBV6-1 to TRBJ2-1; D perhaps matches TRBD2 (6 bases). Germline CDR1 MNHNS, CDR2 SASEGT. The CDR3 totals 15 residues. The V gene lost 6 bases and the J gene lost 0 bases, with 12 bases spanning the gap.

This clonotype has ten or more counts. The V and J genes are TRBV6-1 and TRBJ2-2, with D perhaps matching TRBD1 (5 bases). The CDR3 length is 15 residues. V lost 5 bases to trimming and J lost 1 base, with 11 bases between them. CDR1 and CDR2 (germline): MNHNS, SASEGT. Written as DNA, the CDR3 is TGTGCCAGCAGTCCCTCTGACAGGAACACCGGGGAGCTGTTTTTT. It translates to CASSPSDRNTGELFF.

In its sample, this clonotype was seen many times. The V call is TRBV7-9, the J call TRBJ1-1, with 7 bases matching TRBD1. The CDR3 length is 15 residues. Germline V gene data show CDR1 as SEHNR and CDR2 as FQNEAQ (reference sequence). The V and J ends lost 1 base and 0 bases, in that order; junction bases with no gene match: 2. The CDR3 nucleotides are TGTGCCAGCAGCTTAGGACAGGGAATGAACACTGAAGCTTTCTTT. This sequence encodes CASSLGQGMNTEAFF. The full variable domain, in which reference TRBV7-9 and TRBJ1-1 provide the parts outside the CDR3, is DTGVSQNPRHKITKRGQNVTFRCDPISEHNRLYWYRQTLGQGPEFLTYFQNEAQLEKSRLLSDRFSAERPKGSFSTLEIQRTEQGDSAMYLCASSLGQGMNTEAFFGQGTRLTVV.

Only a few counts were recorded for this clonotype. DNA for the CDR3: TGTGCCAGTAGTGTGACGGCTATGAACACTGAAGCTTTCTTT. Amino acids: CASSVTAMNTEAFF. The chain has TRBV19 and TRBJ1-1; D remains unclear. This CDR3 is built from 14 residues. The germline V gene has CDR1 LNHDA and CDR2 SQIVND (reference sequence). Trimming removed 5 bases from V and 0 bases from J, with 10 bases in between.

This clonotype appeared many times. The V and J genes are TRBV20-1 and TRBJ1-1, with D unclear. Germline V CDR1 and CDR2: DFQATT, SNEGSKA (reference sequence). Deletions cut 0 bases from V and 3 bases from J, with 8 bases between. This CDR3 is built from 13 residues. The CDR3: CSAREGGHTEAFF. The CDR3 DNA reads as TGCAGTGCTAGAGAAGGAGGGCACACTGAAGCTTTCTTT.

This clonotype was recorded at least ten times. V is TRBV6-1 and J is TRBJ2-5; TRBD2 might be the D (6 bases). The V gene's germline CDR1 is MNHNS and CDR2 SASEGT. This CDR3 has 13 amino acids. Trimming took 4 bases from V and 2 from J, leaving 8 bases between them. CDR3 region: CASSVRGQETQYF. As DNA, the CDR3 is TGTGCCAGCAGTGTTCGGGGGCAAGAGACCCAGTACTTC.

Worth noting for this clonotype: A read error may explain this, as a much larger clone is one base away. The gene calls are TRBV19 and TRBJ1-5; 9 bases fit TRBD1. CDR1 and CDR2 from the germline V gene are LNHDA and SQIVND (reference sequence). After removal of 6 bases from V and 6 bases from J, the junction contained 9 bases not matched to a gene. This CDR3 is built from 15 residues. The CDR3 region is CASRTGQGTAQPQHF. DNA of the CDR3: TGTGCCAGTAGAACCGGACAGGGGACGGCTCAGCCCCAGCATTTT.

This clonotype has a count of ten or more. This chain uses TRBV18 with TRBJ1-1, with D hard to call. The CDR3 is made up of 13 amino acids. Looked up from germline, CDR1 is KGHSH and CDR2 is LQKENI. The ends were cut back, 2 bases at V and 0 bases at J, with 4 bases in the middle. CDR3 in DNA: TGTGCCAGCTCACCAGGGGTGAACACTGAAGCTTTCTTT. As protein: CASSPGVNTEAFF.

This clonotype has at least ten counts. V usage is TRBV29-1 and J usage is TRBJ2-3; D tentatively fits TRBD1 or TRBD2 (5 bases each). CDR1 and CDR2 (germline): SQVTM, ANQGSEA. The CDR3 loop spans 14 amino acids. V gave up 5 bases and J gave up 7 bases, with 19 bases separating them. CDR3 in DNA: TGCAGCGTTCGGGACCGTGTAGGTTCGTATACGCAGTATTTT. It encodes CSVRDRVGSYTQYF.

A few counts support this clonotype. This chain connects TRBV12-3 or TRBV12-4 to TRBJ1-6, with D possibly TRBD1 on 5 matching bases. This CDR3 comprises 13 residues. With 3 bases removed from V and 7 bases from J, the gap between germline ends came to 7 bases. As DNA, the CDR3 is TGTGCCAGCAGTTTGAGACAGAATTCACCCCTCCACTTT. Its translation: CASSLRQNSPLHF.

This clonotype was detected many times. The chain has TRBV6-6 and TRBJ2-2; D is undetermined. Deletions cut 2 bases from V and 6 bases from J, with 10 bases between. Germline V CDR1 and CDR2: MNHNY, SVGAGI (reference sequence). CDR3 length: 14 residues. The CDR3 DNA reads TGTGCCAGCAGTTACCAGCGTTCCGCCGGGGAGCTGTTTTTT. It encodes CASSYQRSAGELFF.

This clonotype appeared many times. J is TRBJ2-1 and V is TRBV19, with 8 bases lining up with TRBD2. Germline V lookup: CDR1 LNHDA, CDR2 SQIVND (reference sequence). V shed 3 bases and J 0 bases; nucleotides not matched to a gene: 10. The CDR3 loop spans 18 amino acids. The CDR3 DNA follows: TGTGCCAGTAGTATTGCTCTACTAGCGGTACTCTCCTACAATGAGCAGTTCTTC. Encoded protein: CASSIALLAVLSYNEQFF.

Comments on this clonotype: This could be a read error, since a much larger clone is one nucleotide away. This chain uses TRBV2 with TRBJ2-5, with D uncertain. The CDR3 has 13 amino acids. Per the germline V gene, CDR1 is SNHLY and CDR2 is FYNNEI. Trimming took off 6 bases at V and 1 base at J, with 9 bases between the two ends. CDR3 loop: CASSEIPQETQYF. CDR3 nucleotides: TGTGCCAGCAGCGAAATACCCCAAGAGACCCAGTACTTC.

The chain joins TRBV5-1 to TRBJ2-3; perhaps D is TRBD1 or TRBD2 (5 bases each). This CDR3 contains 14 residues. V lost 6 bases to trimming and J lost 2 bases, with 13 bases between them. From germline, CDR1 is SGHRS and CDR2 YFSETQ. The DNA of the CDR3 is TGCGCCAGCAAATCGAGGGGTGACACAGATACGCAGTATTTT. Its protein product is CASKSRGDTDTQYF.

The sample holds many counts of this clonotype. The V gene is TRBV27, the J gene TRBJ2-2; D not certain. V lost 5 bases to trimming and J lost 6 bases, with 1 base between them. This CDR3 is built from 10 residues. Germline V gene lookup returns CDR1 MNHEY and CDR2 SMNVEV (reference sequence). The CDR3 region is CASSPGELFF. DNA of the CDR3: TGTGCCAGCAGTCCCGGGGAGCTGTTTTTT.

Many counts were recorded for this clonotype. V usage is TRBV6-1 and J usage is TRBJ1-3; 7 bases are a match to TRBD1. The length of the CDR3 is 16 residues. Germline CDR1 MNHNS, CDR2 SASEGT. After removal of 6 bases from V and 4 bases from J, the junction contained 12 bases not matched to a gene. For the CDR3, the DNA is TGTGCCAGCAGAGCAACAAAGGGGGCGGGAGGAAACACCATATATTTT. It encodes CASRATKGAGGNTIYF.

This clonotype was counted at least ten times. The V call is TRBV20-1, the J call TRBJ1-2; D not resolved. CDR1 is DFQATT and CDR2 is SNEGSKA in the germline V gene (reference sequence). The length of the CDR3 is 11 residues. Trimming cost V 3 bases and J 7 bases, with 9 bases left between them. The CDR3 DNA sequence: TGCAGTGCTAGCTACTCACTTGGCTACACCTTC. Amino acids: CSASYSLGYTF.

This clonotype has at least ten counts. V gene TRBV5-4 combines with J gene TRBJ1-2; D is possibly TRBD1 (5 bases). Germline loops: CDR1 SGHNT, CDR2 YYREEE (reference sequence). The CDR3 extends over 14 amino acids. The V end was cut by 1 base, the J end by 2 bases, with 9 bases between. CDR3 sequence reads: CASSLNRRNYGYTF. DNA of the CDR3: TGTGCCAGCAGCTTGAACAGGAGAAACTATGGCTACACCTTC.

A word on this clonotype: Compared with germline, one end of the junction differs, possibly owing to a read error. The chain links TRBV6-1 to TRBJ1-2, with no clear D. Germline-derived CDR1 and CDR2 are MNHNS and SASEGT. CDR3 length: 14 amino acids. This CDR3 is CASSNPRARYGYTF. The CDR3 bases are TGCGCCAGCAGTAATCCACGGGCACGGTATGGCTACACCTTC.

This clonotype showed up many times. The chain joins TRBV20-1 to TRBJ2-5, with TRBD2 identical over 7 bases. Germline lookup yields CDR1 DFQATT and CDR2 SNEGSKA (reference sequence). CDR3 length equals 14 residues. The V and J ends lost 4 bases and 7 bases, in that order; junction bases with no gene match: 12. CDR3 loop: CSAISSGAVGTQYF. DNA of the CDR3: TGCAGTGCTATCTCCAGCGGGGCGGTTGGGACCCAGTACTTC.